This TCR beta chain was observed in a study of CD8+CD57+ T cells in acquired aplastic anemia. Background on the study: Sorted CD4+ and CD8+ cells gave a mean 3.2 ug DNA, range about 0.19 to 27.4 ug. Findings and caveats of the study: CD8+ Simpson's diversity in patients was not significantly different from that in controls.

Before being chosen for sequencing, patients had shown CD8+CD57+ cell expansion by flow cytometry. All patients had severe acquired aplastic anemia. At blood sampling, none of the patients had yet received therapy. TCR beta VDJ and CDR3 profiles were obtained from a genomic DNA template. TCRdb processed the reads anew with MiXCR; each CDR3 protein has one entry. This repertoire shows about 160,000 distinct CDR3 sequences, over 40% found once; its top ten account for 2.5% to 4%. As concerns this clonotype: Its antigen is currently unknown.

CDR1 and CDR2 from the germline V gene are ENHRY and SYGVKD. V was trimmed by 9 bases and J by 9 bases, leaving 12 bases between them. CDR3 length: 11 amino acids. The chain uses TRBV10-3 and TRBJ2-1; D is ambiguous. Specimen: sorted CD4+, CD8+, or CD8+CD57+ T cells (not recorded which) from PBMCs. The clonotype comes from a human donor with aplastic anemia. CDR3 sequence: CAISNTFEQFF. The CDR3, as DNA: TGTGCCATTAGCAACACCTTTGAGCAGTTCTTC.